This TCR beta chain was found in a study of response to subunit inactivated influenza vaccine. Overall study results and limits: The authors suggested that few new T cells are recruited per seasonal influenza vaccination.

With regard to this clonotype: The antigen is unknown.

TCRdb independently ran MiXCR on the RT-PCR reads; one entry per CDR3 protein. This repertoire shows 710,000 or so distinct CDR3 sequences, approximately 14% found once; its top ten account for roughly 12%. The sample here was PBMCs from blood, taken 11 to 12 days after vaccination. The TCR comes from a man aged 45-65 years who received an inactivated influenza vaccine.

As DNA, the CDR3 is TGTGCCAGCAGCCCGGCCCCCCTAGCGGGAGGAGAGACCCAGTACTTC. Its protein product is CASSPAPLAGGETQYF. The rearrangement joins TRBV7-2 to TRBJ2-5; 11 nucleotides line up with TRBD2. V lost 5 bases, J lost 4 bases, and 9 bases stayed unmatched. This CDR3 has 16 residues. Germline CDR1 reads SGHTA; CDR2 reads FQGNSA.